A selection of T cell receptor beta chains follows, all from one sample in a study of blood T cell dynamics during melanoma immunotherapy. This table comes from immunoSEQ multiplex PCR, and its TCRdb copy is limited to in-frame clones, with some not included. The table lists roughly 6,100 clones, 85% to 95% of them singletons. Here the sequenced sample was cell-free DNA from blood, taken from a patient treated with checkpoint blockade. Receptors were obtained from a human donor with melanoma. Each CDR3 is given with its conserved first and last residue. D genes are given only for firm matches. Rows give clone size only sometimes, using once, few, many, or a class for an expanded clone.

d_gene: TRBD1
v_gene: TRBV7-2
abundance: .
j_gene: TRBJ2-6
CDR3nt: TGTGCCAGCAGCCCCCGGACAGGGGGCTCTGGGGCCAACGTCCTGACTTTC
CDR3aa: CASSPRTGGSGANVLTF

d_gene: .
v_gene: TRBV9
abundance: .
j_gene: TRBJ2-1
CDR3nt: TGTGCCAGCAGCGTAGATAGGGGTCGGGAGCAGTTCTTC
CDR3aa: CASSVDRGREQFF

d_gene: TRBD2
v_gene: TRBV4-2
abundance: .
j_gene: TRBJ2-5
CDR3nt: TGTGCCAGCAGCCAAGATCAAGCGGGGGAAGAGACCCAGTACTTC
CDR3aa: CASSQDQAGEETQYF

d_gene: TRBD1
v_gene: TRBV7-6
abundance: .
j_gene: TRBJ2-7
CDR3nt: TGTGCCAGCAGCTTAGCGGGACAGGGTACCTACGAGCAGTACTTC
CDR3aa: CASSLAGQGTYEQYF

d_gene: TRBD1
v_gene: TRBV5-4
abundance: once
j_gene: TRBJ2-1
CDR3nt: TGTGCCAGCAGCCCAACAGGGGACAATGAGCAGTTCTTC
CDR3aa: CASSPTGDNEQFF

d_gene: .
v_gene: TRBV15
abundance: .
j_gene: TRBJ1-2
CDR3nt: TGTGCCACCAGCAGAGATAGGGGGGTGGAGTATGGCTACACCTTC
CDR3aa: CATSRDRGVEYGYTF

d_gene: .
v_gene: TRBV7-6
abundance: .
j_gene: TRBJ2-5
CDR3nt: TGTGCCAGCAGTCAACCCACCGCGGGGATCGAGACCCAGTACTTC
CDR3aa: CASSQPTAGIETQYF

d_gene: TRBD1
v_gene: TRBV7-2
abundance: .
j_gene: TRBJ1-1
CDR3nt: TGTGCCAGCAGCTCCCCGAGCGGGACAGGGGAAGGTGGAGCTTTCTTT
CDR3aa: CASSSPSGTGEGGAFF

d_gene: TRBD1
v_gene: TRBV2
abundance: .
j_gene: TRBJ2-3
CDR3nt: TGTGCCAGCAGCCTTCAGGGGGCGCAGATAGTCGGGTCAGATACGCAGTATTTT
CDR3aa: CASSLQGAQIVGSDTQYF

d_gene: .
v_gene: TRBV19
abundance: .
j_gene: TRBJ1-1
CDR3nt: TGTGCCAGTAGTATCGCGGGGCCCACTGAAGCTTTCTTT
CDR3aa: CASSIAGPTEAFF

d_gene: .
v_gene: TRBV28
abundance: .
j_gene: TRBJ2-3
CDR3nt: TGTGCCAGCTCCGCCCCCCGGGATTACACAGATACGCAGTATTTT
CDR3aa: CASSAPRDYTDTQYF

d_gene: .
v_gene: TRBV4-3
abundance: .
j_gene: TRBJ1-1
CDR3nt: TGCGCCAGCAGCCAAGAATCGGGGGTGAACACTGAAGCTTTCTTT
CDR3aa: CASSQESGVNTEAFF

d_gene: TRBD2
v_gene: TRBV4-2
abundance: .
j_gene: TRBJ2-5
CDR3nt: TGTGCCAGCAGCCAAGATTGGACTAGCGAGACCCAGTACTTC
CDR3aa: CASSQDWTSETQYF

d_gene: TRBD1
v_gene: TRBV19
abundance: .
j_gene: TRBJ1-1
CDR3nt: TGTGCCAGTAGCGAGTACAGGGGGCTTGCCCTAGAAGCTTTCTTT
CDR3aa: CASSEYRGLALEAFF

d_gene: .
v_gene: TRBV5-4
abundance: .
j_gene: TRBJ1-4
CDR3nt: TGTGCCAGCAGCTTGCAGGGCGGGTACGAAAAACTGTTTTTT
CDR3aa: CASSLQGGYEKLFF

d_gene: .
v_gene: TRBV10-3
abundance: few
j_gene: TRBJ1-5
CDR3nt: TGTGCCATCAGAGGGGAGGGTGGCAATCAGCCCCAGCATTTT
CDR3aa: CAIRGEGGNQPQHF

d_gene: .
v_gene: TRBV14
abundance: .
j_gene: TRBJ1-4
CDR3nt: TGTGCCAGCAGCCAAGACGTGGGTCCGCTCAATAATGAAAAACTGTTTTTT
CDR3aa: CASSQDVGPLNNEKLFF

d_gene: TRBD1
v_gene: TRBV7-9
abundance: .
j_gene: TRBJ1-3
CDR3nt: TGTGCCAGCAGCAGGACAGGGGGAAACACCATATATTTT
CDR3aa: CASSRTGGNTIYF

d_gene: .
v_gene: TRBV25-1
abundance: .
j_gene: TRBJ2-5
CDR3nt: TGTGCCAGCAGTGCCGCCTCGTGGCAAGAGACCCAGTACTTC
CDR3aa: CASSAASWQETQYF

d_gene: .
v_gene: TRBV9
abundance: .
j_gene: TRBJ2-3
CDR3nt: TGTGCCAGCAGCGAGGACTCTAAGTATTTT
CDR3aa: CASSEDSKYF

d_gene: TRBD2
v_gene: TRBV6-5
abundance: .
j_gene: TRBJ2-3
CDR3nt: TGTGCCAGCAGTTACCCGGTAGCGGGAAAAGATACGCAGTATTTT
CDR3aa: CASSYPVAGKDTQYF

d_gene: .
v_gene: TRBV19
abundance: .
j_gene: TRBJ1-6
CDR3nt: TGTGCCAGTAGTATGAGGGGAACTTCACCCCTCCACTTT
CDR3aa: CASSMRGTSPLHF

d_gene: TRBD2
v_gene: TRBV4-3
abundance: .
j_gene: TRBJ2-7
CDR3nt: TGCGCCAGCAGCCAAGCCGGACTAGCGGGATCCTACGAGCAGTACTTC
CDR3aa: CASSQAGLAGSYEQYF

d_gene: TRBD1
v_gene: TRBV2
abundance: .
j_gene: TRBJ2-1
CDR3nt: TGTGCCAGCAGGTTGGACAGGAGCTCCTACAATGAGCAGTTCTTC
CDR3aa: CASRLDRSSYNEQFF

d_gene: .
v_gene: TRBV10-2
abundance: .
j_gene: TRBJ1-4
CDR3nt: TGCGCCAGCCTGGGAGGGGCGGGTCGTAATGAAAAACTGTTTTTT
CDR3aa: CASLGGAGRNEKLFF

d_gene: .
v_gene: TRBV6-4
abundance: .
j_gene: TRBJ2-2
CDR3nt: TGTGCCAGCAGCCCTGGGGCGTCGAACACCGGGGAGCTGTTTTTT
CDR3aa: CASSPGASNTGELFF

d_gene: .
v_gene: TRBV28
abundance: .
j_gene: TRBJ2-7
CDR3nt: TGTGCCAGCAGCCGACGGGGACTTTCCTACTACGAGCAGTACTTC
CDR3aa: CASSRRGLSYYEQYF

d_gene: TRBD2
v_gene: TRBV25-1
abundance: .
j_gene: TRBJ2-7
CDR3nt: TGTGCCAGCAGTGTGAAACTAGCGGGGGGGCCGACCAACTACGAGCAGTACTTC
CDR3aa: CASSVKLAGGPTNYEQYF

d_gene: TRBD1
v_gene: TRBV5-4
abundance: .
j_gene: TRBJ1-1
CDR3nt: TGTGCCAGCAGCCAACTACAGGGGGCGAGCACTGAAGCTTTCTTT
CDR3aa: CASSQLQGASTEAFF

d_gene: .
v_gene: TRBV4-1
abundance: .
j_gene: TRBJ1-2
CDR3nt: TGCGCCAGCAGCCAAGGCGGCGGGGTCATGGGGGCCGGGGGCTACACCTTC
CDR3aa: CASSQGGGVMGAGGYTF